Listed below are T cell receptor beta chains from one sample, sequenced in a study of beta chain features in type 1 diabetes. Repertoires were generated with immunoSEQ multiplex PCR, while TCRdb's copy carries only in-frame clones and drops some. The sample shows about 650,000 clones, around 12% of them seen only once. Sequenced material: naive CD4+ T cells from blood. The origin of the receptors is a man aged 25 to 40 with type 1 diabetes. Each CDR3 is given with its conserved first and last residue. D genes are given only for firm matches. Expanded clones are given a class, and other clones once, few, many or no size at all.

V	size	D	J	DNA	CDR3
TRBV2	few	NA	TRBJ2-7	TGTGCCAGCACTTACGCTCCAACTACCTACGAGCAGTACTTC	CASTYAPTTYEQYF
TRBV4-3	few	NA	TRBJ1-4	TGCGCCAGCAGCCAAGATAGGATACTGGGAAAACTGTTTTTT	CASSQDRILGKLFF
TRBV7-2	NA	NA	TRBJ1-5	TGTGCCAGCAGCTTAAGGCCAGGGAATCAGCCCCAGCATTTT	CASSLRPGNQPQHF
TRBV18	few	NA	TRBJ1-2	TGTGCCAGCTCACCGCTGGGGACGGCCCGACAGAGCTATGGCTACACCTTC	CASSPLGTARQSYGYTF
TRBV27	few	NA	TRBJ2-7	TGTGCCAGCAGTAGTACTAGGCACGAGCAGTACTTC	CASSSTRHEQYF
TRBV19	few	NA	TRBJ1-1	TGTGCCAGTAGTATTTGGAGTTCGGTAACCACTGAAGCTTTCTTT	CASSIWSSVTTEAFF
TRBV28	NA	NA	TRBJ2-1	TGTGCCAGCAGTCCCGCCGGGACACTTTACAATGAGCAGTTCTTC	CASSPAGTLYNEQFF
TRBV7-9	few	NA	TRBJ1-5	TGTGCCAGCGGTTGGGATGATCAGCCCCAGCATTTT	CASGWDDQPQHF
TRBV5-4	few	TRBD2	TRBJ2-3	TGTGCCAGCAGCTTTGGACTAGTCGGCCGCAGTACGCAGTATTTT	CASSFGLVGRSTQYF
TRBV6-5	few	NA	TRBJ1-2	TGTGCCAGCAGTTGGCCCGGTGGCTACACCTTC	CASSWPGGYTF
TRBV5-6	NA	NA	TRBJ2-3	TGTGCCAGCAGCTTGAGGGAATCGACAGATACGCAGTATTTT	CASSLRESTDTQYF
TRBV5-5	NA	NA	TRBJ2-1	TGTGCCAGCAGCTTGGAGGACAATGAGCAGTTCTTC	CASSLEDNEQFF
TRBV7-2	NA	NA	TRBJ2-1	TGTGCCAGCAGTCCTACCTCCTACAATGAGCAGTTCTTC	CASSPTSYNEQFF
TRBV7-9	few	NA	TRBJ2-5	TGTGCCAGCAGCTCTAGTTTGGGCCGGACGACCCAGTACTTC	CASSSSLGRTTQYF
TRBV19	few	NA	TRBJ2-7	TGTGCCAGTAGTACTACAGGGTACAGCTCCTACGAGCAGTACTTC	CASSTTGYSSYEQYF
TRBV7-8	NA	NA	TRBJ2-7	TGTGCCAGCAGCTTAGAAGGGGGAAGGTACTACGAGCAGTACTTC	CASSLEGGRYYEQYF
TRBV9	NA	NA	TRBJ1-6	TGTGCCAGCAGCAAACTGGGGAATTCACCCCTCCACTTT	CASSKLGNSPLHF
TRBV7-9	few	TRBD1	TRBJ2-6	TGTGCCAGCAGCTTAGGACAGGGACGAGGGTCTGGGGCCAACGTCCTGACTTTC	CASSLGQGRGSGANVLTF
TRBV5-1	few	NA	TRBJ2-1	TGCGCCAGCAGCCCCGGACGGAGAACGGAGCAGTTCTTC	CASSPGRRTEQFF
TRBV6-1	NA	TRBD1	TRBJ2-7	TGTGCCAGCAGTGAATTCAGGGGGCAGGGTACTGGGTACGAGCAGTACTTC	CASSEFRGQGTGYEQYF
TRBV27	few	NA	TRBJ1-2	TGTGCCAGCAGTTTATCAGGAAACTCTAACTATGGCTACACCTTC	CASSLSGNSNYGYTF
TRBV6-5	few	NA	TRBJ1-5	TGTGCCAGCAGTTTACAGGGAAAAGGTCAGCCCCAGCATTTT	CASSLQGKGQPQHF
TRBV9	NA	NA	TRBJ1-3	TGTGCCAGCAGCCCCAGGGGCTTTTCGTCTGGAAACACCATATATTTT	CASSPRGFSSGNTIYF
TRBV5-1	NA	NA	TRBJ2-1	TGCGCCAGCAGCTTGGACTACGTCGGGTCCAATGAGCAGTTCTTC	CASSLDYVGSNEQFF
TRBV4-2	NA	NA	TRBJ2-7	TGTGCCAGCAGCATCGGGTCAACCTACGAGCAGTACTTC	CASSIGSTYEQYF
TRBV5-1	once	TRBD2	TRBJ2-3	TGCGCCAGCAGCGAGAGACTAGCGGGGGGTCACGGGCCACCAGATACGCAGTATTTT	CASSERLAGGHGPPDTQYF
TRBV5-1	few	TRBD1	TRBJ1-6	TGCGCCAGCAGCTTGCCTGGGACAGGGAATTCACCCCTCCACTTT	CASSLPGTGNSPLHF
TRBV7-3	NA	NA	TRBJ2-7	TGTGCCAGCAGCTTAACAGGGAATAGGGTTTATGAGCAGTACTTC	CASSLTGNRVYEQYF
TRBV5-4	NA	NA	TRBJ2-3	TGTGCCAGCAGCCCCCCGGGGGTGGGCACAGATACGCAGTATTTT	CASSPPGVGTDTQYF
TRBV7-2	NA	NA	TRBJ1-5	TGTGCCAGCAGCTTAACAGGCTCCAATCAGCCCCAGCATTTT	CASSLTGSNQPQHF
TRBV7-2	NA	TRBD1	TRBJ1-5	TGTGCCAGCAGCCGAGGACAGGGTGATCAGCCCCAGCATTTT	CASSRGQGDQPQHF
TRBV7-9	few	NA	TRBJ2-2	TGTGCCAGCAGCTTAGGGGGAGCCACCGGGGAGCTGTTTTTT	CASSLGGATGELFF
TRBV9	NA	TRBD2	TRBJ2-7	TGTGCCAGCAGTCCCGGGACTAGTCTCCACGAGCAGTACTTC	CASSPGTSLHEQYF
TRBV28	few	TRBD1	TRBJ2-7	TGTGCCAGCAGTCTCCCGGGACAGGGGGCTAACGAGCAGTACTTC	CASSLPGQGANEQYF
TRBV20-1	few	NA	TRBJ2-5	TGCAGTGCCCCCAAAGAGACCCAGTACTTC	CSAPKETQYF
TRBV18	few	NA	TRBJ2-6	TGTGCCAGCTCACCCAACTCTGGGGCCAACGTCCTGACTTTC	CASSPNSGANVLTF
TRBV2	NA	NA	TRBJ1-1	TGTGCCAGCAGTGAGAATGGGAACACTGAAGCTTTCTTT	CASSENGNTEAFF
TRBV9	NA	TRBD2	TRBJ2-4	TGTGCCAGCAGCTTAGGGACTAGCGTGGCAGCCAAAAACATTCAGTACTTC	CASSLGTSVAAKNIQYF
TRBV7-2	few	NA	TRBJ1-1	TGTGCCAGCAGCTTATCCAGTCGGAACACTGAAGCTTTCTTT	CASSLSSRNTEAFF
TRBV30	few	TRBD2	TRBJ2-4	TGTGCCTGGAGTGGACTCGGGGGGAACATTCAGTACTTC	CAWSGLGGNIQYF
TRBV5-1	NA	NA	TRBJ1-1	TGCGCCAGCAGCTTGGAACACAGGTCGAACACTGAAGCTTTCTTT	CASSLEHRSNTEAFF
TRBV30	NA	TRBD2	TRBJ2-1	TGTGCCTGGAGACGTGGGGGAGGGGAACATGAGCAGTTCTTC	CAWRRGGGEHEQFF
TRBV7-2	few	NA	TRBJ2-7	TGTGCCAGCAGCCCCGGGACGTTCTCCTACGAGCAGTACTTC	CASSPGTFSYEQYF
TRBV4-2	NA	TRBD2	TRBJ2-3	TGTGCCAGCAGCCAGAACGTGGTAGCGGGTGCGTACACAGATACGCAGTATTTT	CASSQNVVAGAYTDTQYF
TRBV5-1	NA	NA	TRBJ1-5	TGCGCCAGCAGCTTGGGGGTTAGCAATCAGCCCCAGCATTTT	CASSLGVSNQPQHF
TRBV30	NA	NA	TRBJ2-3	TGTGCCTGGAGCCTTCAGACTACAGATACGCAGTATTTT	CAWSLQTTDTQYF
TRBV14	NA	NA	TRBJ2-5	TGTGCCAGCAGCCACCCTACGAGGCGGAGGGCAGAGACCCAGTACTTC	CASSHPTRRRAETQYF
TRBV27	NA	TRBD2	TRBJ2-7	TGTGCCAGCAGTTTGGGGTTTATGCCTAGCGGCTCCTACGAGCAGTACTTC	CASSLGFMPSGSYEQYF
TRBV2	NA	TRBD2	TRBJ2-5	TGTGCCAGCAGTGGAGGCAGGAGACTAGCGGGGGAGACCCAGTACTTC	CASSGGRRLAGETQYF
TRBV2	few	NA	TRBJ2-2	TGTGCCAGCAGTGGGGGACTGGCGAACACCGGGGAGCTGTTTTTT	CASSGGLANTGELFF
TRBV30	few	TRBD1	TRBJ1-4	TGTGCCTGGAGTGTAAGCGGGACAGGGGGCGAAAAACTGTTTTTT	CAWSVSGTGGEKLFF
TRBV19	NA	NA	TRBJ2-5	TGTGCCAGTAGTATAGGTCAGGGAGCTAGGGAGACCCAGTACTTC	CASSIGQGARETQYF
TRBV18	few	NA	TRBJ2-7	TGTGCCAGCTCACCAATGACCGCTTCCTACGAGCAGTACTTC	CASSPMTASYEQYF
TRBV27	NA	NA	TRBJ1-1	TGTGCCAGCAGCACCGGGGGTGATTGGAGCACTGAAGCTTTCTTT	CASSTGGDWSTEAFF
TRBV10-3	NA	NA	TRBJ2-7	TGTGCCATCAGTGACAACTACGAGCAGTACTTC	CAISDNYEQYF
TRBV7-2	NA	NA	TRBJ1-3	TGTGCCAGCACCTTTAAGCTGGGTCAGGGCGCAAACACCATATATTTT	CASTFKLGQGANTIYF
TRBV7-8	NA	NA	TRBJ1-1	TGTGCCAGCAGCTTAGCGTCCTCTCGGGGGTTGAACACTGAAGCTTTCTTT	CASSLASSRGLNTEAFF
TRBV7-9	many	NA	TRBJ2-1	TGTGCCAGCAGCTTAGCTGACGATGAGCAGTTCTTC	CASSLADDEQFF
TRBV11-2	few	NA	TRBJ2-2	TGTGCCAGCACCTACACCGGGGAGCTGTTTTTT	CASTYTGELFF